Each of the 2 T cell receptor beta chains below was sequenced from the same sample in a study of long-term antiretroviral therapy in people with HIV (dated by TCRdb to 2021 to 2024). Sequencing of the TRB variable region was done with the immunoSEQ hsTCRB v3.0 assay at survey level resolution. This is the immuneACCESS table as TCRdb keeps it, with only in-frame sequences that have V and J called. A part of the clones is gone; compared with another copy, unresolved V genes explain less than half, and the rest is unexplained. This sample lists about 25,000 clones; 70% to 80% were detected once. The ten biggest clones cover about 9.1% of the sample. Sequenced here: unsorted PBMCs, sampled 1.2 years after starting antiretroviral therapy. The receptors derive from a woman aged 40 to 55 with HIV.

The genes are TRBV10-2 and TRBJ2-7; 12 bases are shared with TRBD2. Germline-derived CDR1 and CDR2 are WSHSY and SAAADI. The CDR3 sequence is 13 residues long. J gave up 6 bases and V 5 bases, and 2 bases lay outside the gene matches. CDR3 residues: CASSKGLAGEQYF. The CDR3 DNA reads TGCGCCAGCAGTAAGGGACTAGCGGGCGAGCAGTACTTC.

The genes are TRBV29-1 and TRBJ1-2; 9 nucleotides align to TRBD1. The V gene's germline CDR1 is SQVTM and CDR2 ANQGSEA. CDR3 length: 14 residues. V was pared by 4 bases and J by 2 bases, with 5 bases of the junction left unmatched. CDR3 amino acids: CSVVGTGSNYGYTF. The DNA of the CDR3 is TGCAGCGTTGTGGGGACAGGGTCCAACTATGGCTACACCTTC. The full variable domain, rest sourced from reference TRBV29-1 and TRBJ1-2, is SAVISQKPSRDICQRGTSLTIQCQVDSQVTMMFWYRQQPGQSLTLIATANQGSEATYESGFVIDKFPISRPNLTFSTLTVSNMSPEDSSIYLCSVVGTGSNYGYTFGSGTRLTVV.